These 21 T cell receptor beta chains originate from one sample sequenced in a study of T cell repertoires in cytomegalovirus infection. Each CDR3 protein gets one entry after TCRdb re-called the reads with MiXCR. Among approximately 1,000,000 distinct CDR3 sequences listed, more than 25% were seen once. No antigen has been assigned to these receptors. The sample consisted of cultured CD8+ T cells from PBMCs, taken from culture after CMV antigen stimulation. These receptors were taken from a human donor in good health (CMV status not recorded). Some clones in this sample may be carry-over from other donors' samples.

This clonotype occurred a few times. This chain uses TRBV6-5 with TRBJ2-1, with TRBD2 matching over 7 bases. The germline V gene encodes CDR1 MNHEY and CDR2 SVGAGI. The CDR3 length is 16 residues. The J segment lost 3 bases and the V segment lost 0 bases, leaving 5 bases of the junction unmatched. CDR3 nucleotides: TGTGCCAGCAGTTACTCGCTACTAGCGAGCTACAATGAGCAGTTCTTC. Residues: CASSYSLLASYNEQFF.

At least ten counts were recorded for this clonotype. This chain joins TRBV7-6 and TRBJ2-6; D is possibly TRBD1 (6 bases). The germline V gene has CDR1 SGHVS and CDR2 FNYEAQ. Trimming cost V 4 bases and J 2 bases, with 21 bases left between them. The CDR3 has 19 residues. The CDR3 DNA follows: TGTGCCAGCAGCTCGTTAGGAGTACAGGGTTGGGCTGGGGCCAACGTCCTGACTTTC. This gives the protein CASSSLGVQGWAGANVLTF.

This clonotype was counted between two and nine times. The chain couples TRBV7-9 to TRBJ2-7, with a possible D match to TRBD2 (6 bases). The V end lost 6 bases, the J end lost 3 bases, and 9 bases lay between the germline ends. The CDR3 runs to 12 residues. The germline gives CDR1 SEHNR, CDR2 FQNEAQ (reference sequence). CDR3 amino acids: CASSPGDYEQYV. CDR3 DNA sequence: TGTGCCAGCAGTCCGGGAGACTACGAGCAGTACGTC.

The table lists this clonotype with many counts. V and J are TRBV7-2 and TRBJ1-1; 9 bases are a match to TRBD1. Germline V gene data show CDR1 as SGHTA and CDR2 as FQGNSA. The junction had 6 bases not matched to a gene; V was cut back by 4 bases and J by 3 bases. The CDR3 loop spans 15 amino acids. For the CDR3, the DNA is TGTGCCAGCAGCTACCGGGACAGGGCGGACACTGAAGCTTTCTTT. The encoded protein is CASSYRDRADTEAFF.

The V call is TRBV20-1, the J call TRBJ2-7; D is possibly TRBD1 (6 bases). Germline-derived CDR1 and CDR2 are DFQATT and SNEGSKA (reference sequence). V lost 6 bases and J lost 7, with 19 bases in between. The CDR3 loop spans 13 amino acids. The CDR3 reads CSARRTDFSEQYF. In DNA form, the CDR3 reads TGCAGTGCGAGACGGACAGACTTTAGTGAGCAGTACTTC.

This clonotype has more than one count but fewer than ten. This sequence joins TRBV6-5 and TRBJ1-1; no clear D gene. V shed 2 bases and J shed 10 bases, with 17 bases lying between them. The CDR3 is 14 amino acids. Germline CDR1 MNHEY, CDR2 SVGAGI. The CDR3 loop reads CASSYEGFGVGAFF. CDR3 DNA: TGTGCCAGCAGTTACGAGGGTTTTGGAGTTGGAGCTTTCTTT.

This clonotype was seen more than once but under ten times. The junction departs from germline at one end; a sequencing error may be responsible. The rearrangement uses TRBV12-3 or TRBV12-4 and TRBJ2-7; no clear D gene. This CDR3 has 11 residues. The CDR3 protein is CASSFSHEQYF. For the CDR3, the DNA is TGTGCCAGCAGTTTCTCCCACGAGCAGTACTTC.

The DNA for the CDR3 is TGTGCCAGTAGTGTCACCGGGACCTACTACGAGCAGTACTTC. The encoded protein is CASSVTGTYYEQYF. This sequence joins TRBV19 and TRBJ2-7; perhaps D is TRBD1 or TRBD2 (5 bases each). Trimming left V 5 bases short and J 3 bases short, with 14 bases between. Germline V gene sequence: CDR1 LNHDA, CDR2 SQIVND (reference sequence). This CDR3 region has 14 residues.

This sequence joins TRBV3-1 and TRBJ2-3, with 7 nucleotides matching TRBD1. Looked up from germline, CDR1 is LGHDT and CDR2 is YNNKEL (reference sequence). After removal of 0 bases from V and 3 bases from J, the junction contained 9 bases not matched to a gene. This CDR3 has 17 amino acids. CDR3 in DNA: TGTGCCAGCAGCCAAGATCCTGGGACAGCAGAAACAGATACGCAGTATTTT. Protein product: CASSQDPGTAETDTQYF.

This clonotype was picked up a small number of times. The V and J genes are TRBV28 and TRBJ2-5, with D unresolved. Germline values: CDR1 MDHEN, CDR2 SYDVKM. Trimming stripped 2 bases from V and 1 base from J, with 14 bases between. CDR3 size: 16 residues. CDR3 in DNA: TGTGCCAGCAGTTTAATTCTCGCCAGTCCCCAAGAGACCCAGTACTTC. Encoded protein: CASSLILASPQETQYF.

This clonotype was seen repeatedly, ten times or more. This rearrangement joins TRBV7-8 to TRBJ2-5; TRBD2 is a possible D gene (5 bases). The CDR3 runs to 14 residues. Trimming cost V 2 bases and J 2 bases, with 9 bases left between them. Germline-derived CDR1 and CDR2 are SGHVS and FQNEAQ. CDR3 nucleotide sequence: TGTGCCAGCAGCTTATCAGCGGAGCAAGAGACCCAGTACTTC. Translation gives CASSLSAEQETQYF.

This clonotype has just a few counts. The rearrangement joins TRBV7-9 to TRBJ2-2; 13 bases align to TRBD2. The J segment lost 3 bases and the V segment lost 8 bases, leaving 6 bases of the junction unmatched. This CDR3 spans 16 amino acids. Germline values: CDR1 SEHNR, CDR2 FQNEAQ (reference sequence). The CDR3 loop reads CASGTSGGAYTGELFF. CDR3 DNA: TGTGCCAGCGGAACTAGCGGGGGGGCCTACACCGGGGAGCTGTTTTTT.

This clonotype has a single count. The V and J genes are TRBV27 and TRBJ1-6, with D perhaps matching TRBD1 (5 bases). Trimming removed 4 bases from V and 8 bases from J, with 12 bases in between. The CDR3 is 14 residues long. In germline, CDR1 is MNHEY, CDR2 SMNVEV (reference sequence). CDR3 protein: CASSSDSLDSPLHF. CDR3 coding DNA: TGTGCCAGCAGTTCCGACAGCCTGGATTCACCCCTCCACTTT.

The chain links TRBV13 to TRBJ2-7; the D call may be TRBD1 or TRBD2 (5 bases each). This CDR3 has 16 residues. Germline CDR1 and CDR2: PRHDT and FYEKMQ (reference sequence). V was clipped by 4 bases and J by 3 bases, with 19 bases between them. The CDR3: CASSSRAEGFDYEQYV. The DNA for the CDR3 is TGTGCCAGCAGCTCCCGGGCCGAGGGGTTTGACTACGAGCAGTACGTC.

This clonotype was found once. A read error is possible here, since a much larger clone lies one base away. This chain joins TRBV7-6 and TRBJ1-1; D is unclear. There are 16 residues in the CDR3. Germline V gene lookup returns CDR1 SGHVS and CDR2 FNYEAQ. The CDR3 here is CANSSLENSQEAEAFF. Written as DNA, the CDR3 is TGTGCCAACAGCTCGCTAGAGAACAGCCAAGAGGCTGAAGCTTTCTTT. Combining the CDR3 with reference TRBV7-6 and TRBJ1-1 gives the whole variable domain GAGVSQSPRYKVTKRGQDVALRCDPISGHVSLYWYRQALGQGPEFLTYFNYEAQQDKSGLPNDRFSAERPEGSISTLTIQRTEQRDSAMYRCANSSLENSQEAEAFFGQGTRLTVV.

The rearrangement links TRBV5-1 to TRBJ2-5; tentatively, D is TRBD2 (6 bases). Looked up from germline, CDR1 is SGHRS and CDR2 is YFSETQ. The V and J ends lost 5 bases and 5 bases respectively, with 22 bases between them. CDR3 length equals 16 residues. CDR3 nucleotide sequence: TGCGCCAGCAGACCGACCCGGGGGAATGAAATGGAGACCCAGTACTTC. Protein: CASRPTRGNEMETQYF.

This clonotype was observed a handful of times. This sequence joins TRBV5-6 and TRBJ2-7, with D possibly being TRBD1 (6 bases). Germline V gene lookup returns CDR1 SGHDT and CDR2 YYEEEE. The CDR3 consists of 15 residues. V was trimmed by 2 bases and J by 0 bases, leaving 12 bases between them. The CDR3, as DNA: TGTGCCAGCAGCTTCTCTCCAGGGGACTCCTACGAGCAGTACGTC. It translates to CASSFSPGDSYEQYV.

This clonotype was found a few times. At one of its ends the junction is not consistent with the germline gene, which may arise from a read error. The rearrangement joins TRBV7-6 to TRBJ2-2, with 10 bases identical to TRBD2. CDR3 size: 17 residues. The germline CDR1 and CDR2 sequences are SGHVS and FNYEAQ. As DNA, the CDR3 is TGTGCTAGCAGCACCCGACTAGCGGGCACGAACACCGGGGAGCTGTTTTTT. Translation gives CASSTRLAGTNTGELFF. Based on the CDR3 plus reference TRBV7-6 and TRBJ2-2, the full variable domain is GAGVSQSPRYKVTKRGQDVALRCDPISGHVSLYWYRQALGQGPEFLTYFNYEAQQDKSGLPNDRFSAERPEGSISTLTIQRTEQRDSAMYRCASSTRLAGTNTGELFFGEGSRLTVL.

The chain combines TRBV4-3 with TRBJ2-5; unclear D gene. The CDR3 loop spans 14 amino acids. The V and J ends lost 1 base and 0 bases respectively, with 6 bases between them. Germline V lookup: CDR1 LGHNA, CDR2 YSLEER. The CDR3 sequence: CASSQGPYQETQYF. CDR3 DNA sequence: TGCGCCAGCAGCCAAGGACCCTACCAAGAGACCCAGTACTTC.

This clonotype has only a few counts. V usage is TRBV7-4 and J usage is TRBJ2-2; 8 bases match TRBD1. The CDR3 is made up of 16 amino acids. The germline V gene has CDR1 SGHVT and CDR2 SQSDAQ. With 5 bases clipped from V and 7 bases from J, the junction kept 12 bases outside the gene matches. The DNA for the CDR3 is TGTGCCAGCAGCCCCCGGACAGGGCTGTTCTACGGGGAGCTGTTTTTT. As protein: CASSPRTGLFYGELFF.

This clonotype was counted ten times or more. The rearrangement uses TRBV7-9 and TRBJ2-7; 8 positions match TRBD1. The CDR3 sequence is 15 residues long. The V and J ends lost 4 bases and 2 bases, in that order; junction bases with no gene match: 7. Germline lookup yields CDR1 SEHNR and CDR2 FQNEAQ (reference sequence). Here the CDR3 DNA reads TGTGCCAGCAGCTCAACAGGGGGTCCCACCTACGAGCAGTACTTC. Translation gives CASSSTGGPTYEQYF.